The T cell receptor beta chain described here comes from a study of OX40 agonist ivuxolimab in advanced cancers. The CDR3 is 14 amino acids. V dropped 4 bases and J dropped 0 bases, with 8 bases sitting between them. Germline V lookup: CDR1 ENHRY, CDR2 SYGVKD. Concerning this clone itself: What it recognizes is unknown.

Samples were taken at baseline and on day 1 of cycles 4 and 7. Whole-study findings and limits: Relatively little clonal expansion, among the lowest observed, appeared in partial responders at 0.1-3.0 mg/kg. On average, CD8+ T cells had more expanded clones than CD4+. Clonal expansion from baseline to week 6 occurred in both CD4+ and CD8+ T cells.

The assay was immunoSEQ multiplex PCR, and TCRdb's table has in-frame clones only and misses some. The data show tens of thousands of clones, less than 95% seen once. The receptor's source is an adult with an advanced solid tumor such as melanoma, head and neck, liver or kidney cancer. Sequenced material: CD4+ or CD8+ T cells sorted from blood, taken in a trial of the OX40 agonist ivuxolimab. J is TRBJ2-3 and V is TRBV10-3; D not resolved. CDR3 nucleotides: TGTGCCATCAGTGTAGGAGCTAGCACAGATACGCAGTATTTT. Translating gives CAISVGASTDTQYF.